The rows below give T cell receptor beta chains drawn from one sample of a study of immune characterization of retroperitoneal liposarcoma. A single record per CDR3 protein comes from TCRdb applying MiXCR to the PCR reads. The data hold roughly 9,300 distinct CDR3 sequences, with 37% observed a single time. The sample comprised tumor tissue. These TCRs come from a female donor with retroperitoneal liposarcoma. Each CDR3 is given with its conserved first and last residue. The D gene is left open where the match is weak. Only part of the rows carry a size: once, few, many, or a class if the clone is expanded.

TRBV6-1	TRBJ2-1	-	TRBD2	TGTGCCAGCGGAATCCGACTAGCGGGGGGGCGTGAGCAGTTCTTC	CASGIRLAGGREQFF
TRBV7-2	TRBJ2-3	-	TRBD1	TGTGCCAGCACCAGGGACAGAAGCACAGATACGCAGTATTTT	CASTRDRSTDTQYF
TRBV6-5	TRBJ2-1	-	TRBD2	TGTGCCAGCACCGGACTAGCGGGAAATTACTACAATGAGCAGTTCTTC	CASTGLAGNYYNEQFF
TRBV7-8	TRBJ2-1	few	TRBD2	TGTGCCAGCAGCTTAGTACCCCCGGGACTAGCGGGAGTGGATCACTCCTACGAGCAGTTCTTC	CASSLVPPGLAGVDHSYEQFF
TRBV27	TRBJ2-1	-	-	TGTGCCAGCAGTTTAGGATCGGGCCCTAAAGGCGGCAAAAACATTCAGTTCTTC	CASSLGSGPKGGKNIQFF
TRBV4-1	TRBJ2-3	-	-	TGCGCCAGCAGCCAAGATAGGTGGAGCACAGATACGCAGTATTTT	CASSQDRWSTDTQYF
TRBV6-1	TRBJ2-7	-	TRBD1	TGTGCCAGCAGTGAAGATGGACAGGGGAGATACGAGCAGTACTTC	CASSEDGQGRYEQYF
TRBV27	TRBJ2-5	-	-	TGTGCCAGCGGCGTACAGGAGCAGTACTTC	CASGVQEQYF
TRBV12-3/TRBV12-4	TRBJ2-7	many	-	TGTGCCAGCAGTTTAGCACAGGGCTCCTACGAGCAGTACTTC	CASSLAQGSYEQYF
TRBV28	TRBJ1-4	few	-	TGTGCCAGCAGAGGAGGGGGGCTTTTTGAAAAACTGTTTTTT	CASRGGGLFEKLFF
TRBV6-1	TRBJ2-5	-	-	TGTGCCAGCAGTGCTTTACTCCCAGGGGAGACCCAGTACTTC	CASSALLPGETQYF
TRBV6-1	TRBJ1-6	many	-	TGTGCCAGCAGTGACAGTTATAATTCACCCCTCCACTTT	CASSDSYNSPLHF
TRBV4-1	TRBJ1-2	-	TRBD1	TGCGCCAGCAGCCAAGGCCGGGACAGGGTTATTGGCTACACCTTC	CASSQGRDRVIGYTF
TRBV6-6	TRBJ2-1	-	-	TGTGCCAGCAGTTACTCGGGGTGGTACGAGCAGTTCTTC	CASSYSGWYEQFF
TRBV7-2	TRBJ2-7	many	-	TGTGCCAGCAACCCCGGGGGTGTGACCTACGAGCAGTACTTC	CASNPGGVTYEQYF
TRBV6-1	TRBJ2-5	-	TRBD2	TGTGCCAGCAGTTCTAGCGGGGGCTACAATGAGCAGTACTTC	CASSSSGGYNEQYF
TRBV24-1	TRBJ2-1	-	-	TGTGCCACCAGTGATTTCCGACTTGAGCAGTTCTTC	CATSDFRLEQFF
TRBV7-2	TRBJ2-2	medium-sized	-	TGTGCCAGCTCAGTGGGCACCGGGGAGCTGTTTTTT	CASSVGTGELFF
TRBV6-1	TRBJ2-5	-	-	TGTGCCAGCAGTGAAACGTGGGGCCAAGCGAAGACCCAGTACTTC	CASSETWGQAKTQYF
TRBV7-2	TRBJ2-2	-	-	TGTGCCAGCAGCTTAGGTGACAGCAACACCGGGGAGCTGTTTTTT	CASSLGDSNTGELFF
TRBV25-1	TRBJ2-3	-	-	TGTGCCAGCAGTTTGGGAGGCCAAGATACGCAGTATTTT	CASSLGGQDTQYF
TRBV6-1	TRBJ2-3	-	-	TGTGCCAGCAGTCTCCGGGACAACACAGATACGCAGTATTTT	CASSLRDNTDTQYF
TRBV12-3/TRBV12-4	TRBJ2-5	-	TRBD1	TGTGCCAGCAGTTTCGTTGGGACAGAGCAAGAGACCCAGTACTTC	CASSFVGTEQETQYF
TRBV12-3/TRBV12-4	TRBJ2-1	-	-	TGTGCCAGCAGTTTTTTTCAGGGTGGGAATGAGCAGTTCTTC	CASSFFQGGNEQFF
TRBV7-2	TRBJ2-1	few	-	TGTGCCAGCAGCCGTGATCAGGCGTACTACGAGCAGTTCTTC	CASSRDQAYYEQFF
TRBV12-3/TRBV12-4	TRBJ2-5	few	TRBD1	TGTGCCAGCAGTCTCCCGGACAGGCTAGAGACCCAGTACTTC	CASSLPDRLETQYF
TRBV6-2/TRBV6-3	TRBJ2-7	-	TRBD1	TGTGCCAGCAGCCCGGACAGGGTCTCCTACAATGAGCAGTACTTC	CASSPDRVSYNEQYF
TRBV7-6	TRBJ2-7	-	TRBD1	TGTGCCAGCAGCTCACAGGGGGCCCATCCCTACGAGCAGTACTTC	CASSSQGAHPYEQYF
TRBV6-1	TRBJ2-1	many	-	TGTGCCAGCAGCCAAGGACGGACCCAGTTCTTC	CASSQGRTQFF
TRBV6-1	TRBJ2-5	-	-	TGTGCCAGCTCCGAAGGGACCATAGAGACCCAGTACTTC	CASSEGTIETQYF
TRBV12-3/TRBV12-4	TRBJ2-1	-	-	TGTGCCAGCAGTTTTAATACTGGGTCTAGCGAGGCTCCTCAATCCTACAATGAGCAGTTCTTC	CASSFNTGSSEAPQSYNEQFF
TRBV6-1	TRBJ2-5	few	TRBD2	TGTGCCAGCAGTGAGGTTCCCGGACTAGGGAGGGAGACCCAGTACTTC	CASSEVPGLGRETQYF
TRBV6-1	TRBJ2-1	-	-	TGTGCCAGCAGTGAAGAATGGGGAGGCAAGTACAATGAGCAGTTCTTC	CASSEEWGGKYNEQFF
TRBV10-3	TRBJ1-2	many	TRBD1	TGTGCCATCATGAAGGACTCAGGGGGAAACTATGGCTACACCTTC	CAIMKDSGGNYGYTF
TRBV6-4	TRBJ2-1	-	TRBD2	TGTGCCAGCAGTGCGGGACTAGCGGGAGCCAACGAGCAGTTCTTC	CASSAGLAGANEQFF
TRBV6-5	TRBJ2-3	-	-	TGCGCCAGCGGCCAGTCCCACACCGGGGAGCTGTATTTT	CASGQSHTGELYF
TRBV6-6	TRBJ1-1	-	TRBD1	TGTGCCAGCAGTCAGGGGGGCTTGAACACTGAAGCTTTCTTT	CASSQGGLNTEAFF
TRBV6-1	TRBJ2-1	-	-	TGTGCCAGCAGTGAAGTAATAATCTCAAGCAGGGTCAAAGATGAGCAGTTCTTC	CASSEVIISSRVKDEQFF
TRBV10-1	TRBJ2-2	-	-	TGCGCCAGCAGCCTTACCAGGATTGCGAACACCGGGGAGCTGTTTTTT	CASSLTRIANTGELFF
TRBV6-6	TRBJ2-1	-	TRBD2	TGTGCCAGCAACGGTGGCGGGAGTTTTAATGAGCAGTTCTTC	CASNGGGSFNEQFF
TRBV7-3	TRBJ2-7	medium-sized	TRBD1	TGTGCCAGCAGCCACGGACAGGGGGCCTCCTACGAGCAGTACTTC	CASSHGQGASYEQYF
TRBV12-3/TRBV12-4	TRBJ2-5	-	TRBD2	TGTGCCAGCAGTCATATAGCGGGTACTAAGAGAACCCAGTACTTC	CASSHIAGTKRTQYF
TRBV6-1	TRBJ2-7	large	-	TGTGCCAGCAGTGAACGGGGGGCGAACAATGAGCAGTACTTC	CASSERGANNEQYF
TRBV6-1	TRBJ2-7	large	TRBD1	TGTGCCAGCAGTGAAAGAGTAGGGGGCCTCTACGAGCAGTACTTC	CASSERVGGLYEQYF
TRBV10-3	TRBJ2-1	-	-	TGTGCCATCAGAGAGAATACAGGGAGAACCTACAATGAGCAGTTCTTC	CAIRENTGRTYNEQFF
TRBV11-2	TRBJ2-7	once	TRBD2	TGTGCCAGCAGCTTAGTGGGACTAGACGGCGGGAGGGTTCACGAGCAGTACTTC	CASSLVGLDGGRVHEQYF
TRBV6-1	TRBJ2-1	-	-	TGTGCCAGCAGTTCGGGACGATTTTACGAGCAGTTCTTC	CASSSGRFYEQFF
TRBV24-1	TRBJ2-3	-	TRBD2	TGTGCCACCAGTGAACTCGGGACTAGCGGGAGAGCCGCAGATACGCAGTATTTT	CATSELGTSGRAADTQYF
TRBV10-1	TRBJ2-1	once	-	TGCGCCAGCAGTGATCGAGACAAACCTTACAATGAGCAGTTCTTC	CASSDRDKPYNEQFF
TRBV7-2	TRBJ1-2	once	-	TGTGCCAGCAGCGGGGGTCCAGGGAACGACTATGGCTACACCTTC	CASSGGPGNDYGYTF